This T cell receptor beta chain stems from a study of blood T cells in healthy people across ages. This clonotype was seen only a few times. Its target is unknown. Study outcomes and limitations: Age advanced and TCR beta diversity per million T cells fell, roughly linearly. Strong correlation was found linking TCR beta diversity to naive T cell percentage.

The CDR3 sequence is 14 residues long. Germline V gene data show CDR1 as LGHNA and CDR2 as YSLEER. Trimming at V came to 2 bases and at J to 7 bases, leaving 4 bases not matched to a gene. For the second PCR, which ran for 7 to 11 cycles, a sample-barcoded 5' primer and a J-beta primer mix were used. TCRdb analysed the 5' RACE reads with MiXCR anew, one entry per CDR3 protein. The table lists roughly 2 million distinct CDR3 sequences, just under 50% of them singletons. Material: blood. This receptor was obtained from a woman aged 40-49 years in good health. V is TRBV4-3 and J is TRBJ1-5; 8 positions match TRBD1. The CDR3 nucleotides read TGCGCCAGCAGCCAAACAGGGGGTCGGCAGCCCCAGCATTTT. Amino acids: CASSQTGGRQPQHF.